This T cell receptor beta chain is drawn from a study of beta chain features in type 1 diabetes. On this clone itself: No antigen is known for it.

Germline V gene sequence: CDR1 SGHTA, CDR2 FQGNSA. This CDR3 comprises 15 residues. The V end lost 4 bases, the J end lost 4 bases, and 14 bases lay between the germline ends. Expressed TCRB transcripts were sequenced because the entire RNA isolate underwent reverse transcription. Assay: immunoSEQ multiplex PCR; the TCRdb copy retains only in-frame clones and omits some. The sample includes about 370,000 clones, 8.5% to 10% of them seen just once. General study findings and limits: When Type 1 diabetes patients were examined, their TCRB CDR3s proved moderately but significantly shorter in all four CD4+ subsets. The similarity of naive, central memory and Treg TCRB repertoires appeared greater among patients than among healthy donors.

The sample consisted of central memory CD4+ T cells from blood. V is TRBV7-2 and J is TRBJ2-1; TRBD1 might be the D (6 bases). This receptor was taken from a man younger than 45 with type 1 diabetes. The CDR3 nucleotides read TGTGCCAGCAGCTCGCAGGGGTCTCGGTACAATGAGCAGTTCTTC. It encodes CASSSQGSRYNEQFF.